This TCR beta chain was captured by sequencing in a study of blood T cell repertoires in COVID-19. Across the whole study: PBMCs, B-cell-depleted T cells, or T cells provided the cDNA or gDNA that made up the material.

Authors' data handling: Quantification of nucleated cells was approximated via reference gene primer amplification. Assay used: immunoSEQ multiplex PCR; TCRdb lists only in-frame clones, some missing. V and J calls and clone size are those listed in that table; D and trimming were worked out from the DNA. The table records 85,000 to 120,000 clones, approximately 86% of them present only once. With 6 bases clipped from V and 5 bases from J, the junction kept 6 bases outside the gene matches. The CDR3 is made up of 14 amino acids. Germline assignment: CDR1 MDHEN and CDR2 SYDVKM. V usage is TRBV28 and J usage is TRBJ1-5; the match to TRBD1 covers 8 bases. The TCR sequence derives from a man between 50 and 59 years old with active or convalescent COVID-19. Sequenced input: peripheral blood. The CDR3 sequence is CASRVQGEHQPQHF. Here the CDR3 DNA reads TGTGCCAGCAGAGTACAGGGGGAGCATCAGCCCCAGCATTTT.